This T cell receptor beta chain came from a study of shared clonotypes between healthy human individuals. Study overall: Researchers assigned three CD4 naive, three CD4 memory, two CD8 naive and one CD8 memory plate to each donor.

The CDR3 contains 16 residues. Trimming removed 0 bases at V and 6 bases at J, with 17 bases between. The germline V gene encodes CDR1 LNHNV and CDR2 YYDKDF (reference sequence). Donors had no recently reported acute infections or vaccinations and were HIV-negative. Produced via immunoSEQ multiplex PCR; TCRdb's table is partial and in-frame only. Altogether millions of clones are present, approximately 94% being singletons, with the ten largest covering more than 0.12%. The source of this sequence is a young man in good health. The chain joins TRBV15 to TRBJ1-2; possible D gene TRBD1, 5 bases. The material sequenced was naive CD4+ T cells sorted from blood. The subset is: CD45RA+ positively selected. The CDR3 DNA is TGTGCCACCAGCAGAGAAGGAGGTCCGGGGCTCAATGGCTACACCTTC. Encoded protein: CATSREGGPGLNGYTF.